This TCR beta chain was recorded in a study of CD8+ T cells in alopecia areata. About the study: Treated patients were dosed with oral tofacitinib, taking 5 to 10 mg twice daily. General study findings and limits: Scalp lesions, especially in alopecia totalis/universalis, had higher clonality than normal scalp. Resident alphabeta T cells of normal skin are also sequenced in scalp samples.

This clone was seen only once. Its antigen is not known. Treatment denoted: oral pan-JAK inhibitor, 5-10 mg twice daily. This CDR3 is 14 amino acids long. Germline V lookup: CDR1 SEHNR, CDR2 FQNEAQ (reference sequence). After removal of 5 bases from V and 6 bases from J, the junction contained 9 bases not matched to a gene. Extraction and reverse transcription of RNA yielded cDNA as the sequencing template. The data were produced by immunoSEQ multiplex PCR, yet TCRdb's version contains in-frame clones alone and is incomplete. Here the sample spans about 100,000 clones, roughly 47% being singletons. This rearrangement joins TRBV7-9 to TRBJ2-7, with 8 bases fitting TRBD2. The specimen was CD8+ T cells sorted from blood, collected at week 24, from a patient treated with tofacitinib. The sequence was collected from a human donor with alopecia areata. DNA of the CDR3: TGTGCCAGCAGCAATGGGGTAGCGGGACTCGAGCAGTACTTC. Translated: CASSNGVAGLEQYF.